The entry below gives a single T cell receptor beta chain sequence along with its context. As yet, its antigen is unknown. This entry is derived from a study of shared clonotypes between healthy human individuals. The study's findings and limits: Among four donors, about 4.6% of naive CD4 clonotypes were found in common.

Here immunoSEQ multiplex PCR was the method, and the copy in TCRdb shows in-frame clones only, minus some. The sample holds a few million clones; more than 80% are singletons and the top ten take 0.39%. Source material: naive CD4+ T cells from PBMCs. Subset specified: CD45RA+ positively selected. The TCR originated in a man between 18 and 29 years old in good health. Some clones in this sample may be carry-over from other donors' samples.

The CDR3 nucleotides read TGCGCCAGCAGCCCTCCGGGACGACCAGAAGAGACCCAGTACTTC. Translation: CASSPPGRPEETQYF. The V call is TRBV4-1, the J call TRBJ2-5; the D call may be TRBD1 or TRBD2 (5 bases each). This CDR3 has 15 residues. In germline, CDR1 is MGHRA, CDR2 YSYEKL. V shed 4 bases and J shed 3 bases, with 15 bases lying between them.